This is a list of T cell receptor beta chains from one sample in a study of T cell responses to AZD1222 COVID-19 vaccine. Libraries were prepared by immunoSEQ multiplex PCR; TCRdb keeps only in-frame clonotypes and omits some of them. This repertoire shows 98,000 or so clones, roughly 90% found once; its top ten account for under 20%. The sample was peripheral blood, taken on day 0 of AZD1222 vaccination. All receptors derive from an adult in good health. Each CDR3 is given with its conserved first and last residue. The order of the fields is CDR3 DNA, CDR3 protein, V gene, D gene, clone size, J gene. A D gene is named only where the DNA matches it firmly. Rows may omit the clone size; those that give it use once, few, many or a size class.

TGTGCCAGCAGTTTGGGGCAGCCCTATGGCTACACCTTC CASSLGQPYGYTF TRBV12-3/TRBV12-4 NA few TRBJ1-2
TGTGCCTGGAGTGGGACCTCCTACAATGAGCAGTTCTTC CAWSGTSYNEQFF TRBV30 NA NA TRBJ2-1
TGTGCCAGCAGTTCTCGGGGCAGGGAAGAGACCCAGTACTTC CASSSRGREETQYF TRBV27 NA NA TRBJ2-5
TGTGCCAGTAACAGGACAGGGGTGAGAAACACCATATATTTT CASNRTGVRNTIYF TRBV19 TRBD1 NA TRBJ1-3
TGTGCCAGCAGCCCCACCGACAGGAACTCCTACGAGCAGTACTTC CASSPTDRNSYEQYF TRBV9 NA NA TRBJ2-7
TGCGCCAGCAGCCAAGCCAGGGGCGATCAGCCCCAGCATTTT CASSQARGDQPQHF TRBV4-1 NA NA TRBJ1-5
TGTGCCAGCAGCCGACCCAGGGAGACCCAGTACTTC CASSRPRETQYF TRBV12-3/TRBV12-4 NA NA TRBJ2-5
TGTGCCAGCAGTTATGGTGCTGGCTACACCTTC CASSYGAGYTF TRBV6-5 NA NA TRBJ1-2
TGTGCCAGCAGACGAGGCCTCGGAGAAGGAAACACCATATATTTT CASRRGLGEGNTIYF TRBV6-5 NA NA TRBJ1-3
TGTGCCAGCAGTGAATCATCGATCGTCGCCGCCTACACCTTC CASSESSIVAAYTF TRBV25-1 NA NA TRBJ1-2
TGTGCCAGCAGCCAAGGACTGGGCCTTGTCGAGCAGTACTTC CASSQGLGLVEQYF TRBV14 NA NA TRBJ2-7
TGTGCCAGCAGCATAGGAACAGGAAGGGGGCAAGAGACCCAGTACTTC CASSIGTGRGQETQYF TRBV7-3 NA NA TRBJ2-5
TGTGCCACCAGCAGACGGAGAGAAAGTAATTCACCCCTCCACTTT CATSRRRESNSPLHF TRBV15 NA NA TRBJ1-6
TGTGCCAGCAGTTACTCGGTTGGCCCTGGGGATACGCAGTATTTT CASSYSVGPGDTQYF TRBV6-5 NA NA TRBJ2-3
TGTGCCAGCAGCTTCGGGACAGGGACCCACGAGCAGTACTTC CASSFGTGTHEQYF TRBV5-6 TRBD1 NA TRBJ2-7
TGTGCCAGCAGCCCGGACATCTCCTACGAGCAGTACTTC CASSPDISYEQYF TRBV7-2 NA NA TRBJ2-7
TGTGCCAGCAGCGCCCGACAGGGAAAAAACACTGAAGCTTTCTTT CASSARQGKNTEAFF TRBV9 TRBD1 NA TRBJ1-1
TGCAGCGTCCTACAGGGTTACTATGGCTACACCTTC CSVLQGYYGYTF TRBV29-1 NA NA TRBJ1-2
TGTGCCAGCAGCCCAAACAGGGGGCTAAAGGAAAAACTGTTTTTT CASSPNRGLKEKLFF TRBV7-9 TRBD1 NA TRBJ1-4
TGCGCCAGCAGGTGGTCTTGGGGGGGTCGATCCCAAGAGACCCAGTACTTC CASRWSWGGRSQETQYF TRBV5-1 TRBD2 NA TRBJ2-5
TGTGCCTGGAGTTGGTCAGGGGGGACTGAAGCTTTCTTT CAWSWSGGTEAFF TRBV30 TRBD1 NA TRBJ1-1
TGTGCCAGTCACCCAACCGGGCAGGGGTACGAGCAGTACTTC CASHPTGQGYEQYF TRBV19 NA NA TRBJ2-7
TGTGCCAGCAGCTTGGGCTACGGACTAGCGGGGGCCTCGAACACCGGGGAGCTGTTTTTT CASSLGYGLAGASNTGELFF TRBV5-4 TRBD2 once TRBJ2-2
TGTGCCAGCAGTTACTCTGGCAGGGGGCTGCGGGATGAGCAGTTCTTC CASSYSGRGLRDEQFF TRBV6-5 TRBD1 NA TRBJ2-1
TGCGCCAGCAGCCAAGATTGGGGACGGGGTCTCAACTATGGCTACACCTTC CASSQDWGRGLNYGYTF TRBV4-1 NA NA TRBJ1-2
TGTGCCAGCAGTCGTGACAGTTCTCCCTACAATGAGCAGTTCTTC CASSRDSSPYNEQFF TRBV6-4 NA NA TRBJ2-1
TGTGCCAGCAGCGTAGAGGCTGAGACAGGCTATGGCTACACCTTC CASSVEAETGYGYTF TRBV9 NA NA TRBJ1-2
TGTGCCAGCAGGAGAGACAGCTCACCCGGCAATGAGCAGTTCTTC CASRRDSSPGNEQFF TRBV7-6 NA NA TRBJ2-1
TGTGCCACCAGCAGAGATCGGGTGACCTCCTACGAGCAGTACTTC CATSRDRVTSYEQYF TRBV15 NA NA TRBJ2-7
TGCACCAGCAGCCAAGATAGAGGAGGGGGGGCCGGTTTAGGAGAGACCCAGTACTTC CTSSQDRGGGAGLGETQYF TRBV1 NA few TRBJ2-5
TGCGCCAGCAGCTTGCGGGACTCACCCAGGCAAGAGCAGTTCTTC CASSLRDSPRQEQFF TRBV5-1 NA once TRBJ2-1
TGTGCCAGCAGCTCGGGGACCGGCCTCCAAGAGACCCAGTACTTC CASSSGTGLQETQYF TRBV13 NA NA TRBJ2-5
TGTGCCAGCTCACCAGGGCCCCCTGAAGCTTTCTTT CASSPGPPEAFF TRBV18 NA once TRBJ1-1
TGTGCCAGTAGAGGGACAGGGAGGCTCGGGGAGCTGTTTTTT CASRGTGRLGELFF TRBV19 TRBD1 NA TRBJ2-2
TGTGCCAGCAGCCCTAGGGTGGGGGGGCCCAGGGAGCAGTACTTC CASSPRVGGPREQYF TRBV7-6 NA NA TRBJ2-7
TGCGCCAGCAGGAATACAGGGCAGGGTGGCTACACCTTC CASRNTGQGGYTF TRBV5-1 NA NA TRBJ1-2
TGTGCCAGCAGTTTCCCCGGGACAGGGCTACGATATAGCAATCAGCCCCAGCATTTT CASSFPGTGLRYSNQPQHF TRBV6-2/TRBV6-3 TRBD1 NA TRBJ1-5
TGTGCCAGCAGCGTAGGAGATAGCAATCAGCCCCAGCATTTT CASSVGDSNQPQHF TRBV9 NA NA TRBJ1-5
TGCGCCAGCAGTCAACGACCAGGGATCAGGAATCAGCCCCAGCATTTT CASSQRPGIRNQPQHF TRBV23-1 NA NA TRBJ1-5
TGTGCCTGGAGTCCCCCATGGGGCGGGACGGAATCCTACGAGCAGTACTTC CAWSPPWGGTESYEQYF TRBV30 NA NA TRBJ2-7
TGCGCCAGCAGCTTTAGTGGGGGGACCACAGATACGCAGTATTTT CASSFSGGTTDTQYF TRBV5-1 NA NA TRBJ2-3
TGTGCCAGCAGCTCCGACGCTGGGGGCGTAGGGGCCTATGGCTACACCTTC CASSSDAGGVGAYGYTF TRBV7-6 NA NA TRBJ1-2
TGTGCCAGCAGCTTAAAACCCTGGGGTCTGAGTAACGAGCAGTACTTC CASSLKPWGLSNEQYF TRBV7-2 NA once TRBJ2-7
TGTGCCAGCAGCCAGTGGGGTTACGAGCAGTACTTC CASSQWGYEQYF TRBV6-5 NA NA TRBJ2-7
TGTGCCAGCACCTCGGGTCTAGGGAGTAACTATGGCTACACCTTC CASTSGLGSNYGYTF TRBV28 NA NA TRBJ1-2
TGCGCCAGCAGCCAAAATACAGGGTATGGTGATTTGTCCGCTAATGAAAAACTGTTTTTT CASSQNTGYGDLSANEKLFF TRBV4-1 NA NA TRBJ1-4
TGTGCCAGTAGTAGGGGACAGGGCTACAATGAGCAGTTCTTC CASSRGQGYNEQFF TRBV19 TRBD1 once TRBJ2-1
TGTGCCAGCAGCTTAGCGGGTACAAACAGGGGTCCTCCCTTC CASSLAGTNRGPPF TRBV11-2 TRBD1 NA TRBJ1-2
TGTGCCAGCAGTTTAAGTCCGAACACTGAAGCTTTCTTT CASSLSPNTEAFF TRBV12-3/TRBV12-4 NA few TRBJ1-1
TGTGCCAGCAGCCGCAGGGGTAACTATGGCTACACCTTC CASSRRGNYGYTF TRBV14 NA NA TRBJ1-2
TGCGCCAGCAGCCCTAGTCCCAACTTTAACTATGGCTACACCTTC CASSPSPNFNYGYTF TRBV4-1 NA NA TRBJ1-2
TGTGCCAGCACGAAGAACAGGGATGGCTACACCTTC CASTKNRDGYTF TRBV11-2 NA NA TRBJ1-2
TGCGCCAGCAGCAAGGACAGGGGATCAAATGGCTACACCTTC CASSKDRGSNGYTF TRBV5-1 TRBD1 NA TRBJ1-2
TGTGCCAGCAGCCCCCCGCGGGAGGGGGCGCGGGAGACCCAGTACTTC CASSPPREGARETQYF TRBV7-9 TRBD2 NA TRBJ2-5
TGTGCCAGCAGTTACGGGACGACACTTGAAGCTTTCTTT CASSYGTTLEAFF TRBV6-5 NA NA TRBJ1-1
TGTGCCAGCAGTTTATTACTCAGGGGAGGGGATGAGCAGTTCTTC CASSLLLRGGDEQFF TRBV27 NA NA TRBJ2-1
TGTGCCAGCCGAGGGGTTCGGTATGGCTACACCTTC CASRGVRYGYTF TRBV6-5 NA once TRBJ1-2
TGTGCCAGCGGGGGATCGGTCTACAATGAGCAGTTCTTC CASGGSVYNEQFF TRBV25-1 NA NA TRBJ2-1
TGTGCCTGGAGTTCCGGGGTTCCCTACGAGCAGTACTTC CAWSSGVPYEQYF TRBV30 NA NA TRBJ2-7